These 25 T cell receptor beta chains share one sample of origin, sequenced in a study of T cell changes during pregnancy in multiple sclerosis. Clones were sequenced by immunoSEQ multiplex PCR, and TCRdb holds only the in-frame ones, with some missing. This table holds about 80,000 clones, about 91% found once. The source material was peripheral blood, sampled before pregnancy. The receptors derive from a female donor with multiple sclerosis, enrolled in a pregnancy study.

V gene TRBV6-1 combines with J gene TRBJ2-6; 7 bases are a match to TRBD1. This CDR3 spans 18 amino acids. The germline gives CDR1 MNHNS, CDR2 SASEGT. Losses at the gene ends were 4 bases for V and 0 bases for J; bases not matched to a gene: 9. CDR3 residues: CASSVRQGTSSGANVLTF. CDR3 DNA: TGTGCCAGCAGTGTCCGACAGGGCACCAGCTCTGGGGCCAACGTCCTGACTTTC.

The CDR3 DNA follows: TGTGCCAGCAGAGACATAGCCTACGAGCAGTACTTC. This encodes CASRDIAYEQYF. This chain connects TRBV6-1 to TRBJ2-7, with D hard to call. This CDR3 is 12 amino acids long. Germline values: CDR1 MNHNS, CDR2 SASEGT. Trimming removed 6 bases from V and 2 bases from J, with 8 bases in between.

The CDR3 DNA reads as TGCGCCAGCAGCTTGGGAGTAGAGTTGAACACTGAAGCTTTCTTT. Its translation: CASSLGVELNTEAFF. This sequence joins TRBV5-1 and TRBJ1-1; D remains unclear. CDR1 is SGHRS and CDR2 is YFSETQ in the germline V gene. The V gene lost 0 bases and the J gene lost 0 bases, with 9 bases spanning the gap. The CDR3 is made up of 15 amino acids.

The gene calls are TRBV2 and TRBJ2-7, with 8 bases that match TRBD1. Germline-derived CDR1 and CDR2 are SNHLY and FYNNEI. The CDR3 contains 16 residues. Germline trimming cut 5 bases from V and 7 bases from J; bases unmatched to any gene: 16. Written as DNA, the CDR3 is TGTGCCAGCAGTAAACGTTGGGACAGGATATGGGGAGAGCAGTACTTC. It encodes CASSKRWDRIWGEQYF.

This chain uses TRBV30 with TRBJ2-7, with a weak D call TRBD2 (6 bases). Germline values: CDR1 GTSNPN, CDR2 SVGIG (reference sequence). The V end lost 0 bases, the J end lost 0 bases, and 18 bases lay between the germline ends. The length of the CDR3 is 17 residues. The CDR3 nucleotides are TGTGCCTGGAGTGTACTTGCGGGACTGGAGCTCTCCTACGAGCAGTACTTC. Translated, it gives CAWSVLAGLELSYEQYF.

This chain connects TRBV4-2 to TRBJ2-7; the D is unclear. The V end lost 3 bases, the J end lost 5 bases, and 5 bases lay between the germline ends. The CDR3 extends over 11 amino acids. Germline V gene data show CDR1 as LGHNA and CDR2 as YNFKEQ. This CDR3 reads CASSHLNEQYF. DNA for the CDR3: TGTGCCAGCAGCCATTTAAACGAGCAGTACTTC.

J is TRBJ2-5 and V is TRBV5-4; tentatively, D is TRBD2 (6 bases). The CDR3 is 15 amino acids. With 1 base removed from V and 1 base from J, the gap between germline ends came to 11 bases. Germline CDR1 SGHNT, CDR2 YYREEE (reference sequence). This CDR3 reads CASSLSLGGQETQYF. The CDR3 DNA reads TGTGCCAGCAGCTTGTCGTTGGGGGGCCAAGAGACCCAGTACTTC.

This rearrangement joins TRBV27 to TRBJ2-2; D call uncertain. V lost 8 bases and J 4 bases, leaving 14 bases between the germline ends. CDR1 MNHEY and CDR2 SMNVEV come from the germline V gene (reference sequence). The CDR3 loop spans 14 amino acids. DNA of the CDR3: TGTGCCAGCCGTTATCTCCGGAGCACCGGGGAGCTGTTTTTT. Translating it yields CASRYLRSTGELFF.

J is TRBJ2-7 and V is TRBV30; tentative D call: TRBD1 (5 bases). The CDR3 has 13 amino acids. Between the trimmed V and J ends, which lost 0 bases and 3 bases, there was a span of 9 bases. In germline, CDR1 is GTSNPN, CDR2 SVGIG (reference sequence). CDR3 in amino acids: CAWSVGDDYEQYF. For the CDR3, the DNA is TGTGCCTGGAGTGTAGGGGATGACTACGAGCAGTACTTC.

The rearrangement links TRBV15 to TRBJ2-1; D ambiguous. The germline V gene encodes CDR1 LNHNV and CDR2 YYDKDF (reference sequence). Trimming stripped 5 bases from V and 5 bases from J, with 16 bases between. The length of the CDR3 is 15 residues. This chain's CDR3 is CATSSPSRSDNEQFF. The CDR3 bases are TGTGCCACCAGCTCCCCTAGTCGTTCGGACAATGAGCAGTTCTTC. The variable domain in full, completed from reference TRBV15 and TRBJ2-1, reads DAMVIQNPRYQVTQFGKPVTLSCSQTLNHNVMYWYQQKSSQAPKLLFHYYDKDFNNEADTPDNFQSRRPNTSFCFLDIRSPGLGDTAMYLCATSSPSRSDNEQFFGPGTRLTVL.

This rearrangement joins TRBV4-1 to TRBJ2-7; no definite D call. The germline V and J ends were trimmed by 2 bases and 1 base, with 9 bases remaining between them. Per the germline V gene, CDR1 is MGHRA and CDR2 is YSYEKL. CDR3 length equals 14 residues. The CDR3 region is CASSQPSRSYEQYF. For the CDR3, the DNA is TGCGCCAGCAGCCAACCCAGCAGGTCCTACGAGCAGTACTTC.

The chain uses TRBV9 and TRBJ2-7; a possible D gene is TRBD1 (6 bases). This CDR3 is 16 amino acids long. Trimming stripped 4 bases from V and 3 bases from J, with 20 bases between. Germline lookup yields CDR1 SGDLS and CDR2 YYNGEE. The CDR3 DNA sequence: TGTGCCAGCAGCCACCCTCGGGCAGGGGTAAGCTACGAGCAGTACTTC. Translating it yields CASSHPRAGVSYEQYF.

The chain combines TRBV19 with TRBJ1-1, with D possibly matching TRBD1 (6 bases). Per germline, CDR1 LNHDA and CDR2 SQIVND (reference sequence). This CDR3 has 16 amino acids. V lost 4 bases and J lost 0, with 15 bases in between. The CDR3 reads CASSRVAGAVNTEAFF. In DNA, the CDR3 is TGTGCCAGTAGTAGGGTGGCGGGGGCGGTGAACACTGAAGCTTTCTTT.

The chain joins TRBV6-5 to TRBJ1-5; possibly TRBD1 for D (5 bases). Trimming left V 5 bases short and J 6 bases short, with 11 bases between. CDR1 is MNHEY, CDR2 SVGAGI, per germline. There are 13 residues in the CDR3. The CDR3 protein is CASSRGFGQPQHF. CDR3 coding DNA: TGTGCCAGCAGTAGGGGTTTCGGTCAGCCCCAGCATTTT.

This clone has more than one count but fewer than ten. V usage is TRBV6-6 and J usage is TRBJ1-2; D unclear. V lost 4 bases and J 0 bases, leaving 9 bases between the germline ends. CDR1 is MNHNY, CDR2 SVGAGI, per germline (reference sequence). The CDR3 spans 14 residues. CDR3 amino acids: CASSSLGPNYGYTF. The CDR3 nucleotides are TGTGCCAGCAGTTCACTGGGCCCTAACTATGGCTACACCTTC.

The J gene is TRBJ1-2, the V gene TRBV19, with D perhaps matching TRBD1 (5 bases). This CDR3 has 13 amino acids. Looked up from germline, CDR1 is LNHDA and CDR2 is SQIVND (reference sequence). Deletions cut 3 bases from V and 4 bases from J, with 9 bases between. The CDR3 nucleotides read TGTGCCAGTAGTATCGGGACTCTCTATGGCTACACCTTC. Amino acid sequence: CASSIGTLYGYTF.

In DNA form, the CDR3 reads TGTGCCAGCAGTTTATCTAGCGGGGGGGGCACAGATACGCAGTATTTT. Protein: CASSLSSGGGTDTQYF. This chain links TRBV27 with TRBJ2-3, with 11 nucleotides matching TRBD2. J lost 1 base, V lost 0 bases, and 0 bases had no gene match. CDR1 is MNHEY, CDR2 SMNVEV, per germline (reference sequence). The CDR3 length is 16 residues.

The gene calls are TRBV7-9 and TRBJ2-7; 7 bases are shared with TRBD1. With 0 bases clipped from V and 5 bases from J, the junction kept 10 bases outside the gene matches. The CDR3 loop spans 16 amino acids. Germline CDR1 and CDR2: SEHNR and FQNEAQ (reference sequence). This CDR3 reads CASSLAVGQGEHEQYF. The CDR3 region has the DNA TGTGCCAGCAGCTTAGCGGTCGGCCAGGGGGAACACGAGCAGTACTTC.

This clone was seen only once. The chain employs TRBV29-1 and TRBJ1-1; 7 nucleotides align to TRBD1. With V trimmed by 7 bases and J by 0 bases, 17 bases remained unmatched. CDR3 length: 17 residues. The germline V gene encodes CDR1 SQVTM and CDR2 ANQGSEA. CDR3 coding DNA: TGCAGCGGGATTACCTGGACAGGCGAGAGGGTGAACACTGAAGCTTTCTTT. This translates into CSGITWTGERVNTEAFF.

The CDR3 DNA reads TGTGCCAGAAGCTTGGATTTGGAAGTTGACAGGGGGTGGTTAATTCAAGAGACCCAGTACTTC. It translates to CARSLDLEVDRGWLIQETQYF. The chain combines TRBV5-3 with TRBJ2-5; 9 nucleotides agree with TRBD1. TRBV5-3 has ORF status, its function being uncertain. Trimming took 0 bases from V and 2 from J; bases not matched to a gene: 20. This CDR3 has 21 residues.

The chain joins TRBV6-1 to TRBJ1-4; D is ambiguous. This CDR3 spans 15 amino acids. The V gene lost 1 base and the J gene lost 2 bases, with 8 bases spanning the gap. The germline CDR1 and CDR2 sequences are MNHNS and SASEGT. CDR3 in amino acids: CASSEDYGTNEKLFF. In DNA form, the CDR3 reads TGTGCCAGCAGTGAAGACTACGGGACTAATGAAAAACTGTTTTTT.

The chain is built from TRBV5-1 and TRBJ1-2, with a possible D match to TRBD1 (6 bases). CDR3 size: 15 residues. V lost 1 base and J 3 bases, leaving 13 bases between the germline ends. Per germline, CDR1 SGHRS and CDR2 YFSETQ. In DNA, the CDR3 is TGCGCCAGCAGCTTGACCCCTGGGACATACTATGGCTACACCTTC. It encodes CASSLTPGTYYGYTF.

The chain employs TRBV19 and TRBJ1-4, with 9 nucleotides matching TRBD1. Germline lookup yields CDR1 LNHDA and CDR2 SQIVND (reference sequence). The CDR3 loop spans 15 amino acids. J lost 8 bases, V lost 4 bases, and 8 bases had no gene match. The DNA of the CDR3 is TGTGCCAGTAGTACTAAGGGACAGGGACACGAAAAACTGTTTTTT. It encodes CASSTKGQGHEKLFF.

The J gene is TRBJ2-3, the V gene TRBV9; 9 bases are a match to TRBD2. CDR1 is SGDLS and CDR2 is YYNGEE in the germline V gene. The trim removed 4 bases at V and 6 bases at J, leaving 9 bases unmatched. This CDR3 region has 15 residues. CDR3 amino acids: CASSPRAGGADTQYF. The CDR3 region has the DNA TGTGCCAGCAGCCCACGGGCGGGGGGGGCTGATACGCAGTATTTT.

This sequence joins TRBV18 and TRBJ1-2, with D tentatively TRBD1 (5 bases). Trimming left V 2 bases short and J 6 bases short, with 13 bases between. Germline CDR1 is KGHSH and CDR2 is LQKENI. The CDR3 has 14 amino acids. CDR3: CASSPGPGGNGYTF. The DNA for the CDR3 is TGTGCCAGCTCACCAGGACCGGGGGGGAATGGCTACACCTTC. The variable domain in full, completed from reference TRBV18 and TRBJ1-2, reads NAGVMQNPRHLVRRRGQEARLRCSPMKGHSHVYWYRQLPEEGLKFMVYLQKENIIDESGMPKERFSAEFPKEGPSILRIQQVVRGDSAAYFCASSPGPGGNGYTFGSGTRLTVV.